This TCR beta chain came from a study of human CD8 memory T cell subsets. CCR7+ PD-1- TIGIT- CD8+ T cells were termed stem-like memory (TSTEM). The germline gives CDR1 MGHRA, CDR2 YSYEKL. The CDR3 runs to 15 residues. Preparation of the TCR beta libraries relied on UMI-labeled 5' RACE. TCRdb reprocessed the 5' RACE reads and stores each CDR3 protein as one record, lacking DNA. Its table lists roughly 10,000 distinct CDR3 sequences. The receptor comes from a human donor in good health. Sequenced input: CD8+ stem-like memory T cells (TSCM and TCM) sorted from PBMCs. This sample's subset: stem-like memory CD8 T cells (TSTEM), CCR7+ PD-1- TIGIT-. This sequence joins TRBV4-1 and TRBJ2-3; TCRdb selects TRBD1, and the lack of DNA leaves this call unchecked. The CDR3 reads CASSQEGVSTDTQYF.